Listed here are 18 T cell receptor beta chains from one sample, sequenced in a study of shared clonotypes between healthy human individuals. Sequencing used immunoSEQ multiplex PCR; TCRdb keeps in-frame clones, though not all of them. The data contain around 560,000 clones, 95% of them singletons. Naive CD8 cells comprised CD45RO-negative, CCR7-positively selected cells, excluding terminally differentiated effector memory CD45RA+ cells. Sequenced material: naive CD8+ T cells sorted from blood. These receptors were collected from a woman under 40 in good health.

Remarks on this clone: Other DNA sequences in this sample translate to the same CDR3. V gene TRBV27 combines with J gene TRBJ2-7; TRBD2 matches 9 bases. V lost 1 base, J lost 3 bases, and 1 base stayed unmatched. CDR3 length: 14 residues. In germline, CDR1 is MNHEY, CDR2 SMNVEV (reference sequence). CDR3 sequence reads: CASSLFSGSYEQYF. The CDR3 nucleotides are TGTGCCAGCAGTTTATTTAGCGGGAGCTACGAGCAGTACTTC.

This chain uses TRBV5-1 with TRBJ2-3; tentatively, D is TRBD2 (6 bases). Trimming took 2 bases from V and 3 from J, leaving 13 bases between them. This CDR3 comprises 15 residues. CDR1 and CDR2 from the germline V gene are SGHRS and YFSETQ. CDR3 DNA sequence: TGCGCCAGCAGCTTCATCGGGAGAGAGACAGATACGCAGTATTTT. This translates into CASSFIGRETDTQYF.

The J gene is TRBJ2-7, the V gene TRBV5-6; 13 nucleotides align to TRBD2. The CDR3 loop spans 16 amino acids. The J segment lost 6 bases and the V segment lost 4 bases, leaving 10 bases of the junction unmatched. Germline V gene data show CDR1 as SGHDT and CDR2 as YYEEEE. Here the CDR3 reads CASSPSTSGRESEQYF. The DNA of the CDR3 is TGTGCCAGCAGCCCCTCTACTAGCGGGAGGGAGAGCGAGCAGTACTTC.

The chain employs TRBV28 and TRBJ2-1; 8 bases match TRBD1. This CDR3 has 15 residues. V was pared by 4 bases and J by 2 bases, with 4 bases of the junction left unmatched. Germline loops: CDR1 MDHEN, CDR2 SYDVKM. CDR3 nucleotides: TGTGCCAGCAGTTCCAGGACAGGGCCCTACAATGAGCAGTTCTTC. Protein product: CASSSRTGPYNEQFF. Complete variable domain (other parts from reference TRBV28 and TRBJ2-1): DVKVTQSSRYLVKRTGEKVFLECVQDMDHENMFWYRQDPGLGLRLIYFSYDVKMKEKGDIPEGYSVSREKKERFSLILESASTNQTSMYLCASSSRTGPYNEQFFGPGTRLTVL.

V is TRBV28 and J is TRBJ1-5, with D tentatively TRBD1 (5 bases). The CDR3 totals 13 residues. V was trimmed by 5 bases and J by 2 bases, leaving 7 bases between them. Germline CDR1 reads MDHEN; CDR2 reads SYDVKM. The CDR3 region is CASSRGGNQPQHF. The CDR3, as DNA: TGTGCCAGCAGTCGGGGGGGCAATCAGCCCCAGCATTTT.

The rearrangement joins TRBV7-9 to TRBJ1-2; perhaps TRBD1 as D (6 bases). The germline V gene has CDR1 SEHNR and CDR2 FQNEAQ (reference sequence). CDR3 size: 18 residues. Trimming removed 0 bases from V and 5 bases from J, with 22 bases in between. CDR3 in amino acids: CASSLALVKGTGPYGYTF. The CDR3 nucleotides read TGTGCCAGCAGCTTAGCGCTGGTAAAAGGTACAGGGCCTTATGGCTACACCTTC.

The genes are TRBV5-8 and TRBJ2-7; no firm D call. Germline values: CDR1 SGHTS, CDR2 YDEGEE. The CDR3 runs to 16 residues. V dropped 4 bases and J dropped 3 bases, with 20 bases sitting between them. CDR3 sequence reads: CASSPRPGSPIYEQYF. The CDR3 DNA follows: TGTGCCAGCAGCCCCCGACCTGGCAGTCCGATCTACGAGCAGTACTTC.

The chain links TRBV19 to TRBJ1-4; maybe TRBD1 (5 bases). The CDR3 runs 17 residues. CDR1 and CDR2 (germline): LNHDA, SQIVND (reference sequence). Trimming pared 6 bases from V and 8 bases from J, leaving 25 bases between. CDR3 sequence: CASSPPGRERFGEKLFF. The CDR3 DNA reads TGTGCCAGTAGCCCGCCTGGCAGGGAGAGGTTTGGAGAAAAACTGTTTTTT.

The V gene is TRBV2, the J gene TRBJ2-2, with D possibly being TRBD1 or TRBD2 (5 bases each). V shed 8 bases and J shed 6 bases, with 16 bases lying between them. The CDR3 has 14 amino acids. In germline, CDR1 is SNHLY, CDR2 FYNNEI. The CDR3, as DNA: TGTGCCAGCCTGCAGGGCCCCGGGGCCGGGGAGCTGTTTTTT. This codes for CASLQGPGAGELFF.

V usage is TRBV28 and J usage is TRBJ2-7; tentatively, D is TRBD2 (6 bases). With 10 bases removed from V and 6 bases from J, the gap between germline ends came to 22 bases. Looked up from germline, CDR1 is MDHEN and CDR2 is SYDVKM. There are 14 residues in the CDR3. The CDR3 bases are TGTGCCACCGATCAGGTGGGGGGAACGGGCGAGCAGTACTTC. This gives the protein CATDQVGGTGEQYF.

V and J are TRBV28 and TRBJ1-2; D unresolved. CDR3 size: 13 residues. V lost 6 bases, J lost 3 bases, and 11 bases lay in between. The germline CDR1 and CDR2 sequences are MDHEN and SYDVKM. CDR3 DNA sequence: TGTGCCAGCAGACCCTCGGGGTACTATGGCTACACCTTC. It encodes CASRPSGYYGYTF.

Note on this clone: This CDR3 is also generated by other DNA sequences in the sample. DNA of the CDR3: TGTGCCAGTAGCGGGACGGGCTACGAGCAGTACTTC. This translates into CASSGTGYEQYF. This chain uses TRBV19 with TRBJ2-7, with D perhaps being TRBD1 or TRBD2 (5 bases each). This CDR3 contains 12 residues. V was pared by 6 bases and J by 3 bases, with 9 bases between. CDR1 is LNHDA, CDR2 SQIVND, per germline (reference sequence).

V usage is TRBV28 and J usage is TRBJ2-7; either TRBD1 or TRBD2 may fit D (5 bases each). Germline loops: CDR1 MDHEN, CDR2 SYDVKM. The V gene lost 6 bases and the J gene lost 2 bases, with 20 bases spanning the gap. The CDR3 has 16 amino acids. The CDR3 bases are TGTGCCAGCAGACCAATCTCCGGGACCTTCCCCTACGAGCAGTACTTC. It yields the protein CASRPISGTFPYEQYF.

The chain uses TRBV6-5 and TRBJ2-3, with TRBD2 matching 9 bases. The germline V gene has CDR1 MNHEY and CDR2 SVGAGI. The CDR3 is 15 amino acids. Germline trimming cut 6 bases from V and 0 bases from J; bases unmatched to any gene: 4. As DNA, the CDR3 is TGTGCCAGCAGGCCAGGACTAGCGAGCACAGATACGCAGTATTTT. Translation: CASRPGLASTDTQYF.

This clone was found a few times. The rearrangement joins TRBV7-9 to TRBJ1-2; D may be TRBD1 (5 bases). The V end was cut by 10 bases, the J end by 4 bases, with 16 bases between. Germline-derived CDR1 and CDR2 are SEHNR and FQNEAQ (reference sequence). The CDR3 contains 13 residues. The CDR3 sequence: CATEDSVSYGYTF. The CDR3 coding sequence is TGTGCCACCGAAGACAGCGTCAGCTATGGCTACACCTTC.

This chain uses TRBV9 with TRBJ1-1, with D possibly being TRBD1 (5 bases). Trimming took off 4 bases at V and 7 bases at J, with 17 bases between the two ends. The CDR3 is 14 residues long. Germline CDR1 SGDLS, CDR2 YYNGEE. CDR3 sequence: CASSSGEWGSEAFF. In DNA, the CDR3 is TGTGCCAGCAGCTCTGGGGAATGGGGCAGTGAAGCTTTCTTT.

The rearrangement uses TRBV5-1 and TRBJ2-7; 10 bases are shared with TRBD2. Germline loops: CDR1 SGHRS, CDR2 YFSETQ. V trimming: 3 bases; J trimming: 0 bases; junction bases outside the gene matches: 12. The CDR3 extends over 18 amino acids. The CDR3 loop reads CASSWKGTSVLSSYEQYF. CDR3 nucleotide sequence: TGCGCCAGCAGCTGGAAAGGGACTAGCGTTCTCAGCTCCTACGAGCAGTACTTC.

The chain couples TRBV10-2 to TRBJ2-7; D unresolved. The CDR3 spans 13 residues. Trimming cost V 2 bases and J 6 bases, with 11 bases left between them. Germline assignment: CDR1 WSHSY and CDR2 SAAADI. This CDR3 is CASSELRPGEQYF. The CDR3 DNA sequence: TGCGCCAGCAGTGAGCTCCGCCCTGGCGAGCAGTACTTC.